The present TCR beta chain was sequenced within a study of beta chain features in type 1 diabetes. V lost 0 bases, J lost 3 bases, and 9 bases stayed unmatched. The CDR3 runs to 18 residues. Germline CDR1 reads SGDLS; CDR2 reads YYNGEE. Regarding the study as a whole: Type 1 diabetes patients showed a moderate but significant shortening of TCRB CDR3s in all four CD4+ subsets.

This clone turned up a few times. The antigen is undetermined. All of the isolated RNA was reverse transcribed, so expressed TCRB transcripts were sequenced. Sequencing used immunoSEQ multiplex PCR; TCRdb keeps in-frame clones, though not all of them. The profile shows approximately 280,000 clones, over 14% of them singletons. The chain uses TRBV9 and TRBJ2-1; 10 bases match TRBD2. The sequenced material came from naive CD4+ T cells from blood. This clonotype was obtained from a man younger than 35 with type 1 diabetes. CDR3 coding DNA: TGTGCCAGCAGCGTAGGCGTGGGACTAGCGTTAATCTACAATGAGCAGTTCTTC. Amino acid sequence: CASSVGVGLALIYNEQFF.